A selection of T cell receptor beta chains follows, all from one sample in a study of Graves' ophthalmopathy and Graves' hyperthyroidism. MiXCR was run by TCRdb on the multiplex PCR reads, yielding one entry per CDR3 protein. This table holds about 700,000 distinct CDR3 sequences, approximately 40% found once. The source material was peripheral blood. Every receptor here comes from an adult man with Graves' ophthalmopathy. The CDR3 runs from the conserved cysteine through the conserved F or W. D genes are given only for firm matches. Size values are once, few and many counts, or a class for expanded clones, and some rows have none.

J | size | V | D | DNA | CDR3
TRBJ1-2 | - | TRBV10-3 | TRBD1 | TGTGCCAGCAGTTTACAGGTCTGGGACAGCCCCTATGGCTACACCTTC | CASSLQVWDSPYGYTF
TRBJ2-7 | few | TRBV7-6 | TRBD1 | TGTGCCAGCAGCCCCCTCGCCGGGACAGGGGGTCCCTACGAGCAGTACTTC | CASSPLAGTGGPYEQYF
TRBJ2-2 | - | TRBV25-1 | - | TGTGCCAGCAGCCAAGCACAGGGAACGAACACCGGGGAGCTGTTTTTT | CASSQAQGTNTGELFF
TRBJ2-5 | - | TRBV11-2 | - | TGTGCCAGCTTGCCCCTCTCAGCGCGAAACCGTGAGACCCAGTACTTC | CASLPLSARNRETQYF
TRBJ2-7 | - | TRBV20-1 | - | TGCAGTGCTGCCAACAGGGATTCCTACGAGCAGTACTTC | CSAANRDSYEQYF
TRBJ1-5 | - | TRBV5-5 | - | TGTGCCAGCAGCTTCGCCGGGGCGGGCAATCAGCCCCAGCATTTT | CASSFAGAGNQPQHF
TRBJ1-2 | many | TRBV6-5 | - | TGTGCCAGCAGCAAGGGCAGACGTACTTATGGCTACACCTTC | CASSKGRRTYGYTF
TRBJ1-2 | - | TRBV29-1 | - | TGCAGCGTTGGGCAGGCCGCCGGCTATGGCTACACCTTC | CSVGQAAGYGYTF
TRBJ2-5 | many | TRBV10-3 | TRBD2 | TGTGCCATCAGTGGGGCTAGCGGGGGCCTGTACCAAGAGACCCAGTACTTC | CAISGASGGLYQETQYF
TRBJ2-7 | - | TRBV10-3 | - | TGTGCCAGCTCCACCGGGCCCGAGGCATCCGAGCAGTACTTC | CASSTGPEASEQYF
TRBJ1-1 | many | TRBV24-1 | - | TGTGCCACCCGCGCAGGGCTGAACACTGAAGCTTTCTTT | CATRAGLNTEAFF
TRBJ1-1 | many | TRBV10-3 | TRBD1 | TGTGCCATCAGGTCATCCCGGGACAGGGGAAGGACTGAAGCTTTCTTT | CAIRSSRDRGRTEAFF
TRBJ1-6 | - | TRBV15 | - | TGTGCCACCAGCAGAGACACAGTGGGGGTGAGCTCACCCCTCCACTTT | CATSRDTVGVSSPLHF
TRBJ2-5 | few | TRBV5-1 | - | TGCGCCAGCAGCTTGGCCGGTCACCAACGGGAGACCCAGTACTTC | CASSLAGHQRETQYF
TRBJ1-5 | - | TRBV24-1 | TRBD1 | TGTGCCACCAGTGCTAGTGACCGGGACAGGGGGCATCAGCCCCAGCATTTT | CATSASDRDRGHQPQHF
TRBJ2-2 | few | TRBV6-4 | TRBD1 | TGTGCCAGCAGTGTCGGGACAGACACCGGGGAGCTGTTTTTT | CASSVGTDTGELFF
TRBJ1-1 | many | TRBV10-3 | TRBD1 | TGTGCCATCAGTGAGTCGAAAGGGGGCCGGAACACTGAAGCTTTCTTT | CAISESKGGRNTEAFF
TRBJ1-2 | once | TRBV4-3 | TRBD1 | TGCGACAGCAGCCAGGGACAGGCAAACCACTATGGCTACACCTTC | CDSSQGQANHYGYTF
TRBJ2-5 | many | TRBV7-6 | TRBD1 | TGTGCCAGCAGCTTACGTGTACCCGACCGGGACAGCCAAGAGACCCAGTACTTC | CASSLRVPDRDSQETQYF
TRBJ1-4 | few | TRBV5-1 | TRBD1 | TGCGCCAGCAGCTCGGACAGGGACTTTAATGAAAAACTGTTTTTT | CASSSDRDFNEKLFF
TRBJ1-2 | - | TRBV12-3/TRBV12-4 | TRBD1 | TGTGCCAGCAGTTTAGACGGGACAGGGCTCTATGGCTACACCTTC | CASSLDGTGLYGYTF
TRBJ2-5 | - | TRBV19 | - | TGTGCCAGTAGTATAGCCGCAGGGATGGAGACCCAGTACTTC | CASSIAAGMETQYF
TRBJ1-2 | - | TRBV9 | - | TGTGCCAGCAGCCAGGAAACATCGAACTATGGCTACACCTTC | CASSQETSNYGYTF
TRBJ2-5 | many | TRBV7-3 | TRBD2 | TGTGCCAGCAGCTTTGGTCCGGGAGGGCCAGAGACCCAGTACTTC | CASSFGPGGPETQYF
TRBJ2-6 | once | TRBV14 | - | TGTGCCAGCAGCCGAACCAGACAGATATACTCTGGGGCCAACGTCCTGACTTTC | CASSRTRQIYSGANVLTF
TRBJ2-7 | - | TRBV15 | - | TGTGCCACCAGCAGAGATGTCGGGTGGGGCGGGGACGAGCAGTACTTC | CATSRDVGWGGDEQYF
TRBJ2-7 | few | TRBV11-2 | - | TGTGCCAGCAGCTCCGTGGACCGGGCCTACGAGCAGTACTTC | CASSSVDRAYEQYF
TRBJ2-7 | few | TRBV5-8 | TRBD1 | TGTGCCAGCAGCTCAACGACAGGGTCCACCTACGAGCAGTACTTC | CASSSTTGSTYEQYF
TRBJ2-7 | - | TRBV7-2 | - | TGTGCCAGCAGCTTAGCAGGGACGGCGACCCCCTACGAGCAGTACTTC | CASSLAGTATPYEQYF
TRBJ1-6 | once | TRBV6-5 | - | TGTGCCAGCAGTGGAAACTTCCTCGGGGCGAACTTTTCACCCCTCCACTTT | CASSGNFLGANFSPLHF
TRBJ1-2 | few | TRBV7-9 | - | TGCGCCAGCAGCCGAGACGCGAGGGGCGCAAAGGGCTACACCTTC | CASSRDARGAKGYTF
TRBJ2-1 | - | TRBV2 | - | TGTGCCAGCCAGAGGAATGAGCAGTTCTTC | CASQRNEQFF
TRBJ1-2 | - | TRBV12-3/TRBV12-4 | TRBD1 | TGTGCCAGCACCGCAACAGGGGGCGGCTATGGCTACACCTTC | CASTATGGGYGYTF
TRBJ1-4 | - | TRBV9 | - | TGTGCCAGCAGCGTAACCCCGGGGATTAATGAAAAACTGTTTTTT | CASSVTPGINEKLFF